This T cell receptor beta chain was sequenced during a study of T cell responses to AZD1222 COVID-19 vaccine. Looking at the study overall: Second doses that came at about 4 or about 12 weeks were put together.

Overall study findings and caveats: Two AZD1222 doses significantly raised spike-specific TCR breadth and depth over controls. Females made up more of the donors, who were largely white British, and clonal diversity may have come out too low. Only a handful of AZD1222 recipients tested seropositive at baseline.

In regard to this clone: Its target is not known.

Assay: immunoSEQ multiplex PCR; the TCRdb copy retains only in-frame clones and omits some. Here the sample spans around 200,000 clones, over 90% being singletons. The sequences come from peripheral blood, collected on day 0 of AZD1222 vaccination. This sequence was found in an adult in good health.

The CDR3 bases are TGTGCCAGCAGCGGGGCCCGGCGGGCCAATCAGCCCCAGCATTTT. Its protein is CASSGARRANQPQHF. The chain carries TRBV2 and TRBJ1-5; perhaps TRBD1 as D (5 bases). V was clipped by 6 bases and J by 3 bases, with 15 bases between them. The CDR3 length is 15 residues. The germline CDR1 and CDR2 sequences are SNHLY and FYNNEI.